This T cell receptor (beta chain) comes out of a study of shared clonotypes between healthy human individuals. The team ran DNA from unsorted PBMCs on ten immunoSEQ deep assay plates for sequencing. Measured with immunoSEQ multiplex PCR; TCRdb has only the in-frame clones, and not every one. The sample has 400,000 to 550,000 clones; 79% are singletons. This clone was observed a few times. Its antigen is still unknown. General study points: Represented genetic and exposure-history diversity was restricted by having few donors.

The CDR3 has 14 amino acids. Germline CDR1 SGHAT, CDR2 FQDESV (reference sequence). The V end was cut by 5 bases, the J end by 2 bases, with 10 bases between. The donors, all of them Caucasian adults, lived in Nashville, Tennessee. This clonotype was sampled from a woman aged 40 to 50 in good health. Some clones in this sample may be carry-over from other donors' samples. Sequencing input: PBMCs. The V gene is TRBV11-1, the J gene TRBJ2-1; tentative D call: TRBD2 (5 bases). CDR3: CASSPWRTYNEQFF. The CDR3 DNA reads as TGTGCCAGCAGCCCTTGGAGGACCTACAATGAGCAGTTCTTC.